This T cell receptor beta chain is from a study of PD-1 blockade in classical Hodgkin lymphoma (TCRdb year 2020). For the wider study: Nivolumab dosing was 3 mg/kg intravenously every 2 weeks, continuing until either disease progression or unacceptable toxicity. A peripheral blood immune signature of response to PD-1 blockade in classical Hodgkin lymphoma was defined using TCR beta sequencing and CyTOF. Results the study describes overall, beyond this receptor: Trial patients with a complete response had baseline diversity similar to that of newly diagnosed patients, while partial responders and progressors had significantly lower diversity. By C4D1, a significant rise was seen in CD4+ TCR diversity but not in CD8+ TCR diversity (p=0.0027 vs p=0.16), and the rise was most apparent among complete responders (p=0.02). Lower diversity was seen in patients whose nivolumab began less than 1 year after ASCT, and these patients were left out of later analyses so that immune reconstitution would not confound the results. The study covered only a single clinical trial cohort, and the causes of the repertoire differences, possibly disease activity or prior therapy, were still not defined. Baseline TCR diversity was reported to be lower in newly diagnosed patients than in healthy donors, and even lower in relapsed/refractory patients.

V was cut back by 6 bases and J by 6 bases, leaving a gap of 11 bases between them. Measured from the cysteine to the phenylalanine, the CDR3 is 11 residues long. The only DNA kept is the CDR3, 33 bases in frame from the first base. For CDR1 and CDR2, the germline V gene lists SQVTM and ANQGSEA. The sample's time point label, in plain terms: cycle 4 day 1 (C4D1), after more than five weeks of nivolumab. Every trial patient had relapsed after autologous stem cell transplantation, and cohorts A, B and C differed in prior brentuximab vedotin exposure. The trial cohort included fewer than 60 patients with relapsed/refractory classical Hodgkin lymphoma, and each patient had a best overall response of complete response, partial response or progressive disease. Trial patients were treated with single-agent nivolumab in the multi-cohort phase II CheckMate 205 trial. An independent review committee assessed best overall response by applying the 2007 International Working Group response criteria. PBMCs from the trial were collected at three points: immediately before nivolumab initiation (C1D1), and during therapy at cycle 2 day 1 and cycle 4 day 1. Peripheral blood was collected in 8 mL Vacutainer Cell Preparation Tubes, from which PBMCs were isolated by centrifugation and then cryopreserved.

This clone has just one count. The specificity of this receptor is unknown. The input lacks base qualities; no much larger clone sits a single base away. The Qiagen DNeasy kit was used to extract genomic DNA from unsorted PBMCs and from the negatively selected CD4+ and CD8+ fractions. TCR beta CDR3 regions were amplified by immunoSEQ multiplex PCR using primers annealing to V and J segments. A synthetic immune receptor repertoire was used to minimize amplification bias, and remaining bias was computationally removed after sequencing. In the original analysis: Repertoire diversity was quantified as the Shannon entropy index using custom Python scripts. Unsorted, CD4+ and CD8+ repertoires were analyzed separately, except in combined analyses where CD4+ and CD8+ sequences were merged in silico. A clone counted as expanded when the clone's frequency after treatment rose at least 2-fold relative to C1D1, and clones undetected at baseline were given a pseudocount of 0.5. Singleton clones were defined as clones with 0 or 1 copy at C1D1, and non-singleton clones were defined as clones with 2 or more copies. By matching protein sequences in sorted samples from the same patient, clones expanded in unsorted samples were annotated as CD4+, CD8+ or unknown. Wilcoxon tests on paired samples were used to test diversity changes from C1D1 to C4D1. The table comes from immuneACCESS by way of TCRdb, which keeps in-frame sequences with V and J called. Part of the clones is missing from these tables; in studies checked, under half for an unresolved V gene and the rest for unknown reasons. That table furnishes V, J and clone size, whereas the DNA furnished D and trimming. Present in this sample are approximately 7,400 clones, about 80% of which were seen just once. The ten most abundant clones make up 45% of the sample.

Sequenced material: peripheral blood mononuclear cells (PBMCs), taken before the fourth cycle of nivolumab. The V gene is TRBV29-1 and the J gene is TRBJ1-2, with a weak D call of TRBD1 (6 bases match). This receptor was identified in a human donor with classical Hodgkin lymphoma. This receptor has the CDR3 CSVTGNDGYTF. The DNA sequence is as follows: TGCAGCGTCACAGGGAATGATGGCTACACCTTC.